Listed below are T cell receptor beta chains from one sample, sequenced in a study of T cell clones after liver transplantation. Clones were read by immunoSEQ multiplex PCR, and TCRdb kept only the in-frame ones, dropping some. This table has around 51,000 clones, 86% appearing once. This specimen was CD8+ T cells from blood, taken 12 months after liver transplant. All receptors derive from a human patient who received a liver transplant. Some of the T cells may derive from the graft donor. CDR3s include the opening cysteine and the closing phenylalanine or tryptophan. Fields, in order: J gene, clone size, V gene, D gene, CDR3 DNA, CDR3 protein. A D gene is named only where the DNA matches it firmly. Size values are once, few and many counts, or a class for expanded clones, and some rows have none.

j_call: TRBJ1-3
clone_size: once
v_call: TRBV9
d_call: NA
cdr3_nt: TGTGCCAGCAGCGTAGATTTTGCAGGGCAAAACTCTGGAAACACCATATATTTT
cdr3_aa: CASSVDFAGQNSGNTIYF

j_call: TRBJ2-3
clone_size: NA
v_call: TRBV7-6
d_call: NA
cdr3_nt: TGTGCCAGCAGCTTGTTCGGCGGAGTTCCTGGAAATACGCAGTATTTT
cdr3_aa: CASSLFGGVPGNTQYF

j_call: TRBJ2-7
clone_size: medium-sized
v_call: TRBV29-1
d_call: NA
cdr3_nt: TGCAGCGCCCTTGATAAGTTCGGCTACGAGCAGTACTTC
cdr3_aa: CSALDKFGYEQYF

j_call: TRBJ2-2
clone_size: NA
v_call: TRBV18
d_call: NA
cdr3_nt: TGTGCCAGCTCACCTAATATCCTTAGGGACGGACACACCGGGGAGCTGTTTTTT
cdr3_aa: CASSPNILRDGHTGELFF

j_call: TRBJ2-3
clone_size: NA
v_call: TRBV9
d_call: NA
cdr3_nt: TGTGCCAGCAGCGTAGGCGAGGCCTCTGAGAAGTATTTT
cdr3_aa: CASSVGEASEKYF

j_call: TRBJ1-5
clone_size: once
v_call: TRBV27
d_call: NA
cdr3_nt: TGTGCCAGCAGTTTCGGATGGACTCAGCCCCAGCATTTT
cdr3_aa: CASSFGWTQPQHF

j_call: TRBJ2-6
clone_size: NA
v_call: TRBV4-1
d_call: NA
cdr3_nt: TGCGCCAGCAGCCGTACGTCGGAGGCTGGGGCCAACGTCCTGACTTTC
cdr3_aa: CASSRTSEAGANVLTF

j_call: TRBJ1-2
clone_size: once
v_call: TRBV20-1
d_call: NA
cdr3_nt: TGCAGTGCCGCTAACTATGGCTACACCTTC
cdr3_aa: CSAANYGYTF

j_call: TRBJ1-5
clone_size: NA
v_call: TRBV27
d_call: NA
cdr3_nt: TGTGCCAGTAGTTTATCTTGGGGAGGTGCCAATCAGCCCCAGCATTTT
cdr3_aa: CASSLSWGGANQPQHF

j_call: TRBJ1-2
clone_size: NA
v_call: TRBV19
d_call: NA
cdr3_nt: TGTGCCAGTAGTATACGGAGGGATTCCCCCTATGGCTACACCTTC
cdr3_aa: CASSIRRDSPYGYTF

j_call: TRBJ1-1
clone_size: NA
v_call: TRBV19
d_call: NA
cdr3_nt: TGTGCCAGTGCAAGTGTAAGGGGTGCCACTGAAGCTTTCTTT
cdr3_aa: CASASVRGATEAFF

j_call: TRBJ1-5
clone_size: NA
v_call: TRBV28
d_call: NA
cdr3_nt: TGTGCCAGCAGTTTGGCCACGGGCAATCAGCCCCAGCATTTT
cdr3_aa: CASSLATGNQPQHF

j_call: TRBJ2-2
clone_size: NA
v_call: TRBV28
d_call: NA
cdr3_nt: TGTGCCAGCAGCTGGGCGGGACCTATAAACACCGGGGAGCTGTTTTTT
cdr3_aa: CASSWAGPINTGELFF

j_call: TRBJ1-2
clone_size: NA
v_call: TRBV11-1
d_call: TRBD1
cdr3_nt: TGTGCCAGCAGCTTAGTAGGGAGGACTGGTCAGGGGGTACTCTATGGCTACACCTTC
cdr3_aa: CASSLVGRTGQGVLYGYTF

j_call: TRBJ2-3
clone_size: few
v_call: TRBV7-9
d_call: NA
cdr3_nt: TGTGCCAGCAGCTTATTGACAGATACGCAGTATTTT
cdr3_aa: CASSLLTDTQYF

j_call: TRBJ2-1
clone_size: once
v_call: TRBV13
d_call: TRBD2
cdr3_nt: TGTGCCAGCAGCTCAGGACTAGCGGGTAGGAATGAGCAGTTCTTC
cdr3_aa: CASSSGLAGRNEQFF

j_call: TRBJ1-1
clone_size: NA
v_call: TRBV27
d_call: NA
cdr3_nt: TGTGCCAGCAGTATCCGACAAGGGACGAACACTGAAGCTTTCTTT
cdr3_aa: CASSIRQGTNTEAFF

j_call: TRBJ1-2
clone_size: NA
v_call: TRBV28
d_call: NA
cdr3_nt: TGTGCCAGCAGTTTGGGGGGAGGGGCATTGGGCTACACCTTC
cdr3_aa: CASSLGGGALGYTF

j_call: TRBJ2-7
clone_size: NA
v_call: TRBV4-3
d_call: NA
cdr3_nt: TGCGCCAGCAGCCCCGCTACGAGCTCCTACGAGCAGTACTTC
cdr3_aa: CASSPATSSYEQYF

j_call: TRBJ1-1
clone_size: NA
v_call: TRBV28
d_call: TRBD1
cdr3_nt: TGTGCCAGCAGTTCCCCCCGGACAGGCTACACTGAAGCTTTCTTT
cdr3_aa: CASSSPRTGYTEAFF

j_call: TRBJ2-7
clone_size: NA
v_call: TRBV28
d_call: NA
cdr3_nt: TGTGCCAGCAGCACCGCGCCGGGGTTGGGGGCCTACGAGCAGTACTTC
cdr3_aa: CASSTAPGLGAYEQYF

j_call: TRBJ1-2
clone_size: once
v_call: TRBV21-1
d_call: NA
cdr3_nt: TGTGCCAGCAGCAAAGCAGGGTATGGCTACACCTTC
cdr3_aa: CASSKAGYGYTF

j_call: TRBJ2-7
clone_size: once
v_call: TRBV5-4
d_call: NA
cdr3_nt: TGTGCCAGCAGCTTGGGTGGGCTAGCTGCTCGGGAGCAGTACTTC
cdr3_aa: CASSLGGLAAREQYF

j_call: TRBJ1-1
clone_size: NA
v_call: TRBV10-3
d_call: NA
cdr3_nt: TGTGCCATCCAAGGAGGGAACACTGAAGCTTTCTTT
cdr3_aa: CAIQGGNTEAFF

j_call: TRBJ1-5
clone_size: NA
v_call: TRBV10-2
d_call: NA
cdr3_nt: TGCGCCAGCGGCCAGCCCCAGCATTTT
cdr3_aa: CASGQPQHF